This TCR beta chain originates from a study of cytomegalovirus exposure and HLA in healthy donors. Overall study: There were fewer than 500 genotyped donors. Of these, 81% fell in the genetic ancestry cluster associated with self-reported Caucasian donors.

In its sample, this clone was seen a few times. As yet, its antigen is unknown. Findings and caveats of the study: For most TCR sequences rarity was the rule, although some public TCRs occurred in many donors.

CDR1 and CDR2 (germline): SGHNT, YYREEE (reference sequence). The CDR3 has 15 amino acids. J was trimmed by 8 bases and V by 5 bases; bases with no gene match: 12. Primers: 60 Vbeta forward and 13 Jbeta reverse. Per the study methods: Some 9.9 million shared chains were among approximately 80 million unique TCR beta chains counted in a later analysis. The protocol was immunoSEQ multiplex PCR, while the TCRdb copy is restricted to in-frame clones and leaves out a portion. The V and J calls and the clone size are those of that table, but D and trimming were determined from the DNA. The table lists more than 95,000 clones, over 65% of them singletons.

This chain connects TRBV5-4 to TRBJ2-1, with 8 bases matching TRBD2. Sequenced input: PBMCs. This TCR came from a woman between 35 and 50 years old in good health and CMV-seronegative. CDR3 in amino acids: CASSVAGRAGHEQFF. The CDR3 DNA reads as TGTGCCAGCAGTGTGGCCGGGAGGGCCGGGCATGAGCAGTTCTTC.